A selection of T cell receptor beta chains follows, all from one sample in a study of response to subunit inactivated influenza vaccine. TCRdb passed the RT-PCR reads through MiXCR, listing each CDR3 protein once. There are 550,000 to 800,000 distinct CDR3 sequences in the sample; about 14% occur only once, and around 7% lies in the top ten. The sample was PBMCs from blood, taken 14 to 15 days before vaccination. The receptors here all came from a man between 50 and 59 years old who received an inactivated influenza vaccine. CDR3s include the opening cysteine and the closing phenylalanine or tryptophan. The order of the fields is CDR3 length, J gene, D gene, V gene, clone size, CDR3 DNA, CDR3 protein. A D gene is named only where the DNA matches it firmly. Clone sizes are given selectively: once, few, many, or a class where the clone is expanded.

15 | TRBJ2-1 | . | TRBV7-2 | . | TGTGCCAGCAAAGCGGGCCTTAGCTCCTACAATGAGCAGTTCTTC | CASKAGLSSYNEQFF
12 | TRBJ2-2 | . | TRBV29-1 | many | TGCAGCGTTCCAGATGGAACCGGGGAGCTGTTTTTT | CSVPDGTGELFF
16 | TRBJ2-1 | TRBD2 | TRBV20-1 | few | TGCAGTGCTAGGCCCCTCCTAGCGGTGGGGAACAATGAGCAGTTCTTC | CSARPLLAVGNNEQFF
15 | TRBJ2-4 | . | TRBV12-3/TRBV12-4 | few | TGTGCCAGCAGTAGGACATTCAGAACCAAAAACATTCAGTACTTC | CASSRTFRTKNIQYF
15 | TRBJ2-7 | . | TRBV6-5 | many | TGTGCCAGCAGTTACTCGCCCAGAAGCTCCTACGAGCAGTACTTC | CASSYSPRSSYEQYF
13 | TRBJ2-7 | . | TRBV4-2 | once | TGTGCCAGCAGCCAAGAAGGTGGCTACGAGCAGTACTTC | CASSQEGGYEQYF
13 | TRBJ2-5 | . | TRBV15 | few | TGTGCCACCAGCAGAGAACCCCTAGAGACCCAGTACTTC | CATSREPLETQYF
16 | TRBJ1-1 | . | TRBV30 | few | TGTGCCTGGAGTGTAAGTTCCTGGGACCTGAACACTGAAGCTTTCTTT | CAWSVSSWDLNTEAFF
14 | TRBJ2-3 | . | TRBV28 | . | TGTGCCAGCAGTTCGCCCCCGGCGAGAGATACGCAGTATTTT | CASSSPPARDTQYF
12 | TRBJ1-2 | . | TRBV10-3 | few | TGTGCCGTACAGGGATTGGCAGACGGCTACACCTTC | CAVQGLADGYTF
13 | TRBJ2-1 | . | TRBV24-1 | few | TGTGCCACCAGTGATTTGTTAGCGGATGAGCAGTTCTTC | CATSDLLADEQFF
13 | TRBJ1-5 | TRBD1 | TRBV27 | . | TGTGCCAGCGGACCCACAGGGGCTCAGCCCCAGCATTTT | CASGPTGAQPQHF
11 | TRBJ2-5 | . | TRBV20-1 | . | TGCAGTGCTAGAGACGATGAGACCCAGTACTTC | CSARDDETQYF
16 | TRBJ1-6 | TRBD1 | TRBV6-5 | . | TGTGCCAGCAGTTACTCCAGCGACAGGGCCCATTCACCCCTCCACTTT | CASSYSSDRAHSPLHF
17 | TRBJ2-3 | TRBD2 | TRBV15 | . | TGTGCCACCAGCAGAGATCGTGATAGCGGGGGTACAGATACGCAGTATTTT | CATSRDRDSGGTDTQYF